The present T cell receptor (beta chain) was sequenced within a study of T cell responses to AZD1222 COVID-19 vaccine. Study outcomes and limitations: Only a handful of AZD1222 recipients, roughly six in all, had baseline seropositivity.

Details on this clone: The antigen remains undetermined.

Pooling of second doses given at about 4 or about 12 weeks was done. Using immunoSEQ multiplex PCR, the repertoire was profiled, and TCRdb retains in-frame clones only, with some absent. The data show 120,000 to 150,000 clones, roughly nine tenths seen once. This CDR3 has 13 amino acids. Germline CDR1 SGHRS, CDR2 YFSETQ. V lost 3 bases and J lost 4, with 9 bases in between. V gene TRBV5-1 combines with J gene TRBJ2-3; D uncertain. The sequencing here drew on peripheral blood, taken 28 days after the second AZD1222 dose. This TCR was sampled from an adult who received the AZD1222 COVID-19 vaccine. Here the CDR3 DNA reads TGCGCCAGCAGCTCCAGCCGCGCAGATACGCAGTATTTT. It encodes CASSSSRADTQYF.